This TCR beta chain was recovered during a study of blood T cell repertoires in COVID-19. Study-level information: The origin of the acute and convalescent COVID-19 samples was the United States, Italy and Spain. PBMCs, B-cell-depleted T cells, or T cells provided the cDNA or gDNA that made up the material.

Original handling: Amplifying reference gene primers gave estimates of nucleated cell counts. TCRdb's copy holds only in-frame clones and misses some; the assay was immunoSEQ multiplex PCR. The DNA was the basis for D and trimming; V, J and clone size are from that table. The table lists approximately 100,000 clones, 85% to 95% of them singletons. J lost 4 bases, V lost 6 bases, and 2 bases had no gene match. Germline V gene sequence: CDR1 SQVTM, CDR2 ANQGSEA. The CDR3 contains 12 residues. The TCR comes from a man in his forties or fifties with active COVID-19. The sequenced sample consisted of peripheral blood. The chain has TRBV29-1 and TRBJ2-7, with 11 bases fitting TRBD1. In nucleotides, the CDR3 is TGCAGCGTGGGACAGGGGGGTTACGAGCAGTACTTC. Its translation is CSVGQGGYEQYF.